Below, 20 T cell receptor beta chains from the same sample are listed, as sequenced in a study of beta chain features in type 1 diabetes. Regarding the study as a whole: Type 1 diabetes patients had moderately but significantly shorter TCRB CDR3s in all four CD4+ subsets.

Expressed TCRB transcripts were sequenced, since all the RNA that had been isolated was reverse transcribed. Clones were sequenced by immunoSEQ multiplex PCR, and TCRdb holds only the in-frame ones, with some missing. The sample contains fewer than 300,000 clones, 20% of which appear only once. No antigen has been identified for these receptors. Sequenced sample: naive CD4+ T cells from blood. Receptor source: a woman between 40 and 50 years old with type 1 diabetes.

V gene TRBV2 combines with J gene TRBJ2-2; TRBD1 aligns across 7 bases. The junction had 12 bases not matched to a gene; V was cut back by 8 bases and J by 6 bases. Germline CDR1 is SNHLY and CDR2 is FYNNEI. The CDR3 runs 15 residues. CDR3 region: CASQPGTVGSGELFF. DNA for the CDR3: TGTGCCAGCCAACCCGGGACAGTCGGGTCCGGGGAGCTGTTTTTT.

This clone appeared once. The gene calls are TRBV2 and TRBJ1-1; TRBD1 matches 8 bases. Trimming took 8 bases from V and 2 from J; bases not matched to a gene: 10. The germline V gene has CDR1 SNHLY and CDR2 FYNNEI. CDR3 length equals 15 residues. DNA of the CDR3: TGTGCCAGCTTCGCGCCAGGGGGCAGAAACACTGAAGCTTTCTTT. It yields the protein CASFAPGGRNTEAFF. The entire variable domain, with the rest obtained from reference TRBV2 and TRBJ1-1, is as follows: EPEVTQTPSHQVTQMGQEVILRCVPISNHLYFYWYRQILGQKVEFLVSFYNNEISEKSEIFDDQFSVERPDGSNFTLKIRSTKLEDSAMYFCASFAPGGRNTEAFFGQGTRLTVV.

The J gene is TRBJ2-2, the V gene TRBV9, with TRBD2 matching 8 bases. The V and J ends lost 4 bases and 6 bases, in that order; junction bases with no gene match: 11. This CDR3 region has 16 residues. CDR1 SGDLS and CDR2 YYNGEE come from the germline V gene. Written as DNA, the CDR3 is TGTGCCAGCAGCCCCCGGGGGGGAGGGCCGTCCGGGGAGCTGTTTTTT. It encodes CASSPRGGGPSGELFF.

In its sample, this clone was seen a few times. J is TRBJ1-5 and V is TRBV7-2; D not resolved. This CDR3 has 14 residues. V lost 6 bases and J lost 2, with 11 bases in between. The V gene's germline CDR1 is SGHTA and CDR2 FQGNSA. DNA for the CDR3: TGTGCCAGCAGTTCCGACGGGGGCAATCAGCCCCAGCATTTT. The encoded protein is CASSSDGGNQPQHF.

V usage is TRBV7-8 and J usage is TRBJ1-1, with TRBD1 as a possible D gene (5 bases). With 2 bases removed from V and 6 bases from J, the gap between germline ends came to 13 bases. The CDR3 extends over 14 amino acids. The germline gives CDR1 SGHVS, CDR2 FQNEAQ. This CDR3 reads CASSLQGWEAEAFF. The DNA for the CDR3 is TGTGCCAGCAGCTTACAGGGTTGGGAGGCTGAAGCTTTCTTT.

The chain combines TRBV28 with TRBJ2-7; weak D call: TRBD1 (6 bases). CDR1 and CDR2 from the germline V gene are MDHEN and SYDVKM. V lost 8 bases and J 5 bases, leaving 13 bases between the germline ends. The CDR3 is 12 amino acids. In DNA form, the CDR3 reads TGTGCCAGCGGGCAGGGGCGCAACGAGCAGTACTTC. Translation: CASGQGRNEQYF.

The V gene is TRBV30, the J gene TRBJ2-7; 10 bases map to TRBD1. The CDR3 has 14 residues. Germline assignment: CDR1 GTSNPN and CDR2 SVGIG (reference sequence). Losses at the gene ends were 2 bases for V and 5 bases for J; bases not matched to a gene: 6. Here the CDR3 reads CAWSPQGTGDEQYF. CDR3 DNA: TGTGCCTGGAGTCCACAGGGGACAGGGGACGAGCAGTACTTC.

The chain joins TRBV6-5 to TRBJ2-1; 8 bases map to TRBD2. Germline V CDR1 and CDR2: MNHEY, SVGAGI. Trimming removed 2 bases from V and 4 bases from J; junction bases left unmatched: 4. The CDR3 length is 15 residues. For the CDR3, the DNA is TGTGCCAGCAGTTACCAAGCGGGGGCTTACAATGAGCAGTTCTTC. This codes for CASSYQAGAYNEQFF.

This clone was detected a few times. This same CDR3 is encoded by further DNA sequences in the sample. This chain links TRBV5-1 with TRBJ2-5, with D perhaps matching TRBD2 (5 bases). The CDR3 covers 14 residues. Per the germline V gene, CDR1 is SGHRS and CDR2 is YFSETQ. Trimming stripped 2 bases from V and 1 base from J, with 9 bases between. The CDR3 DNA is TGCGCCAGCAGCTTTTCTAGCAGCCAAGAGACCCAGTACTTC. Amino acid sequence: CASSFSSSQETQYF.

With regard to this clone: This same CDR3 is encoded by further DNA sequences in the sample. V usage is TRBV7-3 and J usage is TRBJ1-1; 8 bases are a match to TRBD1. The germline CDR1 and CDR2 sequences are SGHTA and FQGTGA. This CDR3 region has 13 residues. After removal of 5 bases from V and 5 bases from J, the junction contained 4 bases not matched to a gene. CDR3 nucleotide sequence: TGTGCCAGCAGCCTACAGGGGGGTACTGAAGCTTTCTTT. This translates into CASSLQGGTEAFF.

This chain links TRBV28 with TRBJ1-1; a possible D gene is TRBD1 (6 bases). CDR3 length equals 14 residues. Germline V gives CDR1 MDHEN, CDR2 SYDVKM. V was shortened by 5 bases and J by 2 bases, with 12 bases between the two germline ends. The CDR3 region is CASSLTDRNTEAFF. For the CDR3, the DNA is TGTGCCAGCAGTCTTACGGACAGAAACACTGAAGCTTTCTTT. Full variable domain (rest looked up from reference TRBV28 and TRBJ1-1): DVKVTQSSRYLVKRTGEKVFLECVQDMDHENMFWYRQDPGLGLRLIYFSYDVKMKEKGDIPEGYSVSREKKERFSLILESASTNQTSMYLCASSLTDRNTEAFFGQGTRLTVV.

This sequence joins TRBV5-1 and TRBJ2-1, with a tentative D call TRBD2 (6 bases). Per the germline V gene, CDR1 is SGHRS and CDR2 is YFSETQ. Trimming took off 4 bases at V and 7 bases at J, with 15 bases between the two ends. This CDR3 region has 14 residues. As DNA, the CDR3 is TGCGCCAGCAGCCTGGATAGCGGCGGGAATGAGCAGTTCTTC. Translating it yields CASSLDSGGNEQFF.

In its sample, this clone was seen a few times. The chain carries TRBV9 and TRBJ2-1, with unresolved D. The CDR3 length is 12 residues. Germline-derived CDR1 and CDR2 are SGDLS and YYNGEE. V was shortened by 2 bases and J by 4 bases, with 4 bases between the two germline ends. The CDR3 DNA sequence: TGTGCCAGCAGCGTTCGGTACAATGAGCAGTTCTTC. Encoded protein: CASSVRYNEQFF.

This clone was observed a few times. This chain joins TRBV2 and TRBJ2-5; D remains unclear. V lost 4 bases and J 0 bases, leaving 3 bases between the germline ends. The germline V gene encodes CDR1 SNHLY and CDR2 FYNNEI. This CDR3 contains 12 residues. The DNA of the CDR3 is TGTGCCAGCAGTGCTAACCAAGAGACCCAGTACTTC. It codes for CASSANQETQYF.

The CDR3 loop reads CASSPALGLYEQYF. The CDR3 bases are TGTGCCAGCAGTCCGGCCTTGGGACTGTACGAGCAGTACTTC. The chain couples TRBV28 to TRBJ2-7; tentatively, D is TRBD2 (6 bases). CDR3 length equals 14 residues. Trimming took off 5 bases at V and 4 bases at J, with 15 bases between the two ends. Germline-derived CDR1 and CDR2 are MDHEN and SYDVKM.

In this sample, this clone turned up a few times. J is TRBJ2-1 and V is TRBV9; 8 positions agree with TRBD2. From germline, CDR1 is SGDLS and CDR2 YYNGEE. The CDR3 consists of 13 residues. Trimming at V came to 4 bases and at J to 9 bases, leaving 6 bases not matched to a gene. CDR3 coding DNA: TGTGCCAGCAGCCCCAGCGGGAGTACTGAGCAGTTCTTC. Translating it yields CASSPSGSTEQFF.

The V call is TRBV7-2, the J call TRBJ2-1, with D possibly TRBD1 on 6 matching bases. Germline V gene data show CDR1 as SGHTA and CDR2 as FQGNSA. V lost 5 bases and J 7 bases, leaving 18 bases between the germline ends. This CDR3 contains 15 residues. The CDR3 bases are TGTGCCAGCAGCCAGGGGTCAGGGATCCTGAATGAGCAGTTCTTC. It is translated as CASSQGSGILNEQFF.

This clone was counted between two and nine times. The gene calls are TRBV5-6 and TRBJ2-7, with 7 bases aligning to TRBD1. V shed 1 base, J shed 2 bases, and the junction held 3 bases outside the gene matches. The CDR3 is 14 amino acids. Germline V gene sequence: CDR1 SGHDT, CDR2 YYEEEE. CDR3 residues: CASSLTGDPYEQYF. CDR3 nucleotides: TGTGCCAGCAGCTTGACAGGGGACCCCTACGAGCAGTACTTC.

This clone was observed a few times. This chain connects TRBV5-4 to TRBJ2-3; 8 nucleotides align to TRBD2. This CDR3 is 15 amino acids long. Germline V gene data show CDR1 as SGHNT and CDR2 as YYREEE (reference sequence). V dropped 4 bases and J dropped 0; count of bases not matched to a gene: 4. The CDR3 loop reads CASSLRGASTDTQYF. The CDR3 DNA is TGTGCCAGCAGCCTGCGGGGGGCTAGCACAGATACGCAGTATTTT. Variable domain in full (rest from reference TRBV5-4 and TRBJ2-3): ETGVTQSPTHLIKTRGQQVTLRCSSQSGHNTVSWYQQALGQGPQFIFQYYREEENGRGNFPPRFSGLQFPNYSSELNVNALELDDSALYLCASSLRGASTDTQYFGPGTRLTVL.

The rearrangement uses TRBV5-4 and TRBJ2-2, with a tentative D call TRBD1 (7 bases). The CDR3 extends over 16 amino acids. Germline assignment: CDR1 SGHNT and CDR2 YYREEE (reference sequence). The V gene lost 6 bases and the J gene lost 7 bases, with 22 bases spanning the gap. This chain's CDR3 is CASTARQGGYGGELFF. CDR3 in DNA: TGTGCCAGCACAGCCCGGCAGGGGGGATATGGCGGGGAGCTGTTTTTT.